The next 5 T cell receptor beta chains were all read from a single sample in a study of regulatory T cells in long-lasting Graves disease. Indicated time point: newly diagnosed GD, antithyroid drugs for less than 3 months. The authors made the TCR library using RNA they extracted from PBMCs. Combining iRepertoire HTBI primers with Arm-PCR of CDR3 regions, the authors built TCR beta libraries. TCRdb redid the calling of the multiplex PCR reads with MiXCR, one entry per CDR3 protein. The sample comprises approximately 480,000 distinct CDR3 sequences, around 15% of which are singletons, and 9% to 15% rests with the top ten. The sample was also reused in another study, on T cells in Graves' hyperthyroidism and ophthalmopathy.

The source was peripheral blood mononuclear cells (PBMCs), collected at new diagnosis, from a patient treated with antithyroid drugs. These receptors were collected from a man in his forties with Graves disease.

The table lists this clonotype with many counts. CDR3: CASSSGQGVHEQYF. The DNA for the CDR3 is TGTGCCAGCAGTTCGGGACAGGGGGTCCACGAGCAGTACTTC. This rearrangement joins TRBV27 to TRBJ2-7; 11 positions match TRBD1. Per the germline V gene, CDR1 is MNHEY and CDR2 is SMNVEV (reference sequence). This CDR3 has 14 amino acids. The ends lost 4 bases at V and 5 bases at J; junction bases unmatched: 4.

This clonotype turned up a few times. The chain recombines TRBV4-1 with TRBJ2-1, with TRBD2 identical over 8 bases. Germline V gene lookup returns CDR1 MGHRA and CDR2 YSYEKL. This CDR3 region has 19 residues. Unmatched junction bases numbered 16, after V lost 0 bases and J lost 6 bases. The DNA of the CDR3 is TGCGCCAGCAGCCAAGATCCGGCGGTTTGGAGCGGGAGCGGCAATGAGCAGTTCTTC. Protein sequence: CASSQDPAVWSGSGNEQFF.

Ten or more counts support this clonotype. The chain uses TRBV30 and TRBJ1-2; D is uncertain. Germline loops: CDR1 GTSNPN, CDR2 SVGIG (reference sequence). V gave up 2 bases and J gave up 4 bases, with 8 bases separating them. CDR3 size: 12 residues. As DNA, the CDR3 is TGTGCCTGGAGTAGGGATGGCTATGGCTACACCTTC. This codes for CAWSRDGYGYTF.

This clonotype came up a few times. The rearrangement joins TRBV19 to TRBJ1-1; no reliable D call. The germline gives CDR1 LNHDA, CDR2 SQIVND (reference sequence). The CDR3 extends over 14 amino acids. Deletions cut 2 bases from V and 0 bases from J, with 7 bases between. The CDR3 sequence: CASSINKMNTEAFF. The CDR3 DNA reads TGTGCCAGTAGTATAAACAAAATGAACACTGAAGCTTTCTTT.

This clonotype has more than one count but fewer than ten. The chain couples TRBV24-1 to TRBJ2-7; D gene ambiguous. The CDR3 sequence is 13 residues long. Germline V CDR1 and CDR2: KGHDR, SFDVKD. Between the trimmed V and J ends, which lost 6 bases and 0 bases, there was a span of 8 bases. The CDR3 here is CATSSWGSYEQYF. DNA for the CDR3: TGTGCCACCAGTTCATGGGGCTCCTACGAGCAGTACTTC.